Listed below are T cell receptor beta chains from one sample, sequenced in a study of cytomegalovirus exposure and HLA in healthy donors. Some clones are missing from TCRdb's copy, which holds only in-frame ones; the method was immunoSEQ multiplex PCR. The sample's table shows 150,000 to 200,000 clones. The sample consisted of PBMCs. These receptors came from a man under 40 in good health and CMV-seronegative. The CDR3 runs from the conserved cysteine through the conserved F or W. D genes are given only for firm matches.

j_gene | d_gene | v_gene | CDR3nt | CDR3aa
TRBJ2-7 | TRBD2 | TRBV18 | TGTGCCAGCTCACCCGGGACTAGCGGCCTCTACGAGCAGTACTTC | CASSPGTSGLYEQYF
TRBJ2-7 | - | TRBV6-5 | TGTGCCAGCAGTTACTCGGGAAGGGGGAGCTCCTACGAGCAGTACTTC | CASSYSGRGSSYEQYF
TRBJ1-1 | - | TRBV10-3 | TGTGCCATCAGTGAGTCGGAGGGCCTGATCTCTGAAGCTTTCTTT | CAISESEGLISEAFF
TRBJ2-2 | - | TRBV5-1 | TGCGCCAGCAGCTACACTCACACGGGAGACGGGAACACCGGGGAGCTGTTTTTT | CASSYTHTGDGNTGELFF
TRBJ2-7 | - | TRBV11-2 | TGTGCCAGCAGCTCCACCCAGGGGCCCTACGGGCAGTACTTC | CASSSTQGPYGQYF
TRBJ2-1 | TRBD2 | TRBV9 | TGTGCCAGCACCCAGACTCTAGCGGGCTCGAATGAGCAGTTCTTC | CASTQTLAGSNEQFF
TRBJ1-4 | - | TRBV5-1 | TGCGCCAGCAGCTTGAGCGGGACTAATAATGAAAAACTGTTTTTT | CASSLSGTNNEKLFF
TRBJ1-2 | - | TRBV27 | TGTGCCAGCAGTTCGGGGGGGGTCTATGGCTACACCTTC | CASSSGGVYGYTF
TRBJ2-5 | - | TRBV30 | TGTGCCTGGGATAGGGGTCGGGGGGAGACCCAGTACTTC | CAWDRGRGETQYF
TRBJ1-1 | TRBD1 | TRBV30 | TGTGCCTGGAGTGTAAGTGGACAGGATGCTTCCGAAGCTTTCTTT | CAWSVSGQDASEAFF
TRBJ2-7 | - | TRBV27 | TGTGCCAGCAGTTTAACTAGGGTCACTGGCACCTACGAGCAGTACTTC | CASSLTRVTGTYEQYF
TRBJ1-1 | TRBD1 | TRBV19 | TGTGCCAGTACCCGGGACAGGGTGAACACTGAAGCTTTCTTT | CASTRDRVNTEAFF
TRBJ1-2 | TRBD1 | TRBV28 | TGTGCCAGCAGCTCGGGACAGACTGCCTATGGCTACACCTTC | CASSSGQTAYGYTF
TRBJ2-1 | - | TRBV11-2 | TGTGCCAGCAGCCCCGGGACACACAATGAGCAGTTCTTC | CASSPGTHNEQFF
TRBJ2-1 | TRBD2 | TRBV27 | TGTGCCAGCAGTATACTAGCGGGACAGGACAATGAGCAGTTCTTC | CASSILAGQDNEQFF
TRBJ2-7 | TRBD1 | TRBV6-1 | TGTGCCAGCAGTGATTTACCGGGACAGGGGATCTACGAGCAGTACTTC | CASSDLPGQGIYEQYF
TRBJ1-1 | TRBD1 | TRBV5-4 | TGTGCCAGCAGCGCCGACAGGGGGCGCAGGGCTTTCTTT | CASSADRGRRAFF
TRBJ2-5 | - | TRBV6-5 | TGTGCCAGCAGTTACTCAAGGGGCAGGATAGAGACCCAGTACTTC | CASSYSRGRIETQYF
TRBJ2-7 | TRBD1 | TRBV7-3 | TGTGCCAGCAGCCTGGGGTCGGGGACAGGGCTCTCTCGGTGGTACTTC | CASSLGSGTGLSRWYF
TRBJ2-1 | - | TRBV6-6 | TGTGCCAGCACCTCGATTACAGGTCTCCCCTACAATGAGCAGTTCTTC | CASTSITGLPYNEQFF
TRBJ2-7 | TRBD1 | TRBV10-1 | TGCGCCAGCAGTGAGAGGACAGGGACGGACGAGCAGTACTTC | CASSERTGTDEQYF
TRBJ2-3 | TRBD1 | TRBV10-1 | TGCGCCAGCAGTGACTTCGGACAGGGGGCAAACACAGATACGCAGTATTTT | CASSDFGQGANTDTQYF
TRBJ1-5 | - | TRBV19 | TGTGCCAGTAGTATCGGACATTATAGCAATCAGCCCCAGCATTTT | CASSIGHYSNQPQHF
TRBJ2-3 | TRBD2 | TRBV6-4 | TGTGCCAGCAGTGACTCGAACGCGGGAGCAGATACGCAGTATTTT | CASSDSNAGADTQYF
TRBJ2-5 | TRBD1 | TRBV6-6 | TGTGCCAGCAGCAAGGGGGACAGGGTCCCCGAGACCCAGTACTTC | CASSKGDRVPETQYF
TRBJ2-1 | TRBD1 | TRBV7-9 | TGTGCCAGCAGCTTAGGTTTGACAGGGGTTTGGAATGAGCAGTTCTTC | CASSLGLTGVWNEQFF
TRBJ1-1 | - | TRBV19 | TGTGCCAGTGGGGTCCTCGGGGGCACTGAAGCTTTCTTT | CASGVLGGTEAFF
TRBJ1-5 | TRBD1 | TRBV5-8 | TGTGCCAGCAGCGGGGGGGACAGGATTCAGCCCCAGCATTTT | CASSGGDRIQPQHF
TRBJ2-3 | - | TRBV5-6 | TGTGCCAGCAGCTTGGGGGCCTACACAGATACGCAGTATTTT | CASSLGAYTDTQYF
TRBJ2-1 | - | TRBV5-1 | TGCGCCAGCAGCTTGGTGCTCGTCTTCGGGAGTTCCTACAATGAGCAGTTCTTC | CASSLVLVFGSSYNEQFF
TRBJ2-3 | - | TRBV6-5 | TGTGCCAGCAGTTACACCCGGTCCACAGATACGCAGTATTTT | CASSYTRSTDTQYF
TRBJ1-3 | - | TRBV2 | TGTGCCAGCAGTGAAAGGAGTGACACCATATATTTT | CASSERSDTIYF
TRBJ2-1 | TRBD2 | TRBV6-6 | TGTGCCACCCGGGGGGCCTACAATGAGCAGTTCTTC | CATRGAYNEQFF
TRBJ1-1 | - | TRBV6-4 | TGTGCCAGCAGAAAACGCCGGGGGAACACTGAAGCTTTCTTT | CASRKRRGNTEAFF
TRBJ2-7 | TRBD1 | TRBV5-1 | TGCGCCAGCAGAACAGGGGCTGCCAACGAGCAGTACTTC | CASRTGAANEQYF
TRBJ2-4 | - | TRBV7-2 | TGTGCCAGCAAAGTGACTTACGGCATTCAGTACTTC | CASKVTYGIQYF
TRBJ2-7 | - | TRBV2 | TGTGCCAGCAGCACTGACAGCTCCTACGAGCAGTACTTC | CASSTDSSYEQYF
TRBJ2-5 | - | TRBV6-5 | TGTGCCAGCAGCTCGTCCAGGGGAGAGACCCAGTACTTC | CASSSSRGETQYF
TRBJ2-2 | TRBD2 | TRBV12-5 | TGTGCTAGTGGTTTGGTAGTAGGGACTACCCGAGGGACCGGGGAGCTGTTTTTT | CASGLVVGTTRGTGELFF
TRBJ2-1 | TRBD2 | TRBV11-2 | TGTGCCAGCAGCCCCGTCTGGACTAGCTCCAATGAGCAGTTCTTC | CASSPVWTSSNEQFF
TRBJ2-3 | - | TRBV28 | TGTGCCAGCAGTTTATACAAACGACTAACCGCGCATACAGATACGCAGTATTTT | CASSLYKRLTAHTDTQYF
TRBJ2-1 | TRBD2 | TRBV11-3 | TGTGCCAGCAGCTTAGAGATCGGGGGAGGGCCTTACAATGAGCAGTTCTTC | CASSLEIGGGPYNEQFF
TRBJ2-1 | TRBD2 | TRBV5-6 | TGTGCCAGCAGCATAACTAGCGGGAGAGGCTCCTACAATGAGCAGTTCTTC | CASSITSGRGSYNEQFF
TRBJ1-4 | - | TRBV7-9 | TGTGCCAGCAGCCTCACAGCCCGGGAGCAGGAAAAACTGTTTTTT | CASSLTAREQEKLFF
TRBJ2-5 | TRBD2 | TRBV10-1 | TGCGCCAGCAGCTCCGGGACTAGCGGACAAGAGACCCAGTACTTC | CASSSGTSGQETQYF
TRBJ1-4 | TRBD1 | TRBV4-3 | TGCGCCAGCAGCCAAGATTTGACAGGGGTGGTTGAAAAACTGTTTTTT | CASSQDLTGVVEKLFF
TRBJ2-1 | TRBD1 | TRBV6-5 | TGTGCCAGCAGGTCAGGGACAGGGCCCTACAATGAGCAGTTCTTC | CASRSGTGPYNEQFF
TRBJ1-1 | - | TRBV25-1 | TGTGCCAGCAGTGGAGGGGCTTTCTTT | CASSGGAFF
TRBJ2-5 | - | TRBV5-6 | TGTGCCAGCAGCGAGGGGGGGTTGAGAGAGCAGTACTTC | CASSEGGLREQYF
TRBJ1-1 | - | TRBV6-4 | TGTGCCAGCAGGGGGACGGGGGGTCGAGCTTTCTTT | CASRGTGGRAFF